This entry lists 14 T cell receptor beta chains sequenced from one sample in a study of immune cell composition in non-small cell lung cancer. Clones were read by immunoSEQ multiplex PCR, and TCRdb kept only the in-frame ones, dropping some. The sample lists roughly 3,500 clones, about three quarters occurring once. Specimen: lung tumor tissue. These receptors were collected from a human donor with non-small cell lung cancer.

The J gene is TRBJ2-3, the V gene TRBV7-8, with 10 bases lining up with TRBD2. The CDR3 covers 17 residues. J was trimmed by 2 bases and V by 5 bases; bases with no gene match: 10. The germline V gene has CDR1 SGHVS and CDR2 FQNEAQ. This CDR3 is CASSPPSGGGSTDTQYF. DNA for the CDR3: TGTGCCAGCAGCCCCCCAAGCGGGGGGGGATCCACAGATACGCAGTATTTT. Full variable domain (missing parts from reference TRBV7-8 and TRBJ2-3): GAGVSQSPRYKVAKRGQDVALRCDPISGHVSLFWYQQALGQGPEFLTYFQNEAQLDKSGLPSDRFFAERPEGSVSTLKIQRTQQEDSAVYLCASSPPSGGGSTDTQYFGPGTRLTVL.

This chain links TRBV4-3 with TRBJ2-4; TRBD1 agrees at 8 bases. CDR3 size: 16 residues. In germline, CDR1 is LGHNA, CDR2 YSLEER. J lost 3 bases, V lost 4 bases, and 8 bases had no gene match. CDR3 amino acids: CASSRGQGLGKNIQYF. The CDR3, as DNA: TGCGCCAGCAGCCGTGGACAGGGTCTTGGCAAAAACATTCAGTACTTC.

CDR3 loop: CSVAGGGQGALTQYF. As DNA, the CDR3 is TGCAGCGTTGCTGGGGGGGGGCAGGGGGCTCTGACCCAGTACTTC. The rearrangement joins TRBV29-1 to TRBJ2-5; D is possibly TRBD1 (8 bases). Trimming removed 4 bases from V and 7 bases from J, with 22 bases in between. The CDR3 is made up of 15 amino acids. The germline V gene has CDR1 SQVTM and CDR2 ANQGSEA.

This clone was counted a single time. This chain connects TRBV7-3 to TRBJ2-1; 8 nucleotides agree with TRBD2. This CDR3 has 14 residues. Germline V lookup: CDR1 SGHTA, CDR2 FQGTGA. After removal of 5 bases from V and 1 base from J, the junction contained 1 base not matched to a gene. DNA of the CDR3: TGTGCCAGCAGCCGGGGGGGATCCTACAATGAGCAGTTCTTC. Its protein product is CASSRGGSYNEQFF.

V gene TRBV11-2 combines with J gene TRBJ2-1, with D possibly TRBD2 on 6 matching bases. V dropped 2 bases and J dropped 0 bases, with 8 bases sitting between them. There are 15 residues in the CDR3. Germline V gene lookup returns CDR1 SGHAT and CDR2 FQNNGV. As DNA, the CDR3 is TGTGCCAGCAGCTTACGGGGGAGCTCCTACAATGAGCAGTTCTTC. Translating it yields CASSLRGSSYNEQFF.

This clone was recorded once. CDR3 nucleotides: TGCGCCAGCAGCCAAGATAAAGCCACAGGGGTCGGCGCTTTCTTT. Its protein product is CASSQDKATGVGAFF. The chain links TRBV4-3 to TRBJ1-1; 7 bases line up with TRBD1. In germline, CDR1 is LGHNA, CDR2 YSLEER. The CDR3 is 15 residues long. The trim removed 0 bases at V and 11 bases at J, leaving 12 bases unmatched.

The rearrangement uses TRBV9 and TRBJ1-2; maybe TRBD1 (6 bases). The V gene lost 2 bases and the J gene lost 8 bases, with 7 bases spanning the gap. CDR1 and CDR2 (germline): SGDLS, YYNGEE. The CDR3 consists of 11 residues. The CDR3, as DNA: TGTGCCAGCAGCGTTGGGGGCGGCTACACCTTC. Translated, it gives CASSVGGGYTF. Full variable domain (outside the CDR3, taken from reference TRBV9 and TRBJ1-2): DSGVTQTPKHLITATGQRVTLRCSPRSGDLSVYWYQQSLDQGLQFLIQYYNGEERAKGNILERFSAQQFPDLHSELNLSSLELGDSALYFCASSVGGGYTFGSGTRLTVV.

The CDR3 coding sequence is TGCGCCAGCAGCCCCCATTTCTACCGACAGGCCTACAATGAGCAGTTCTTC. It encodes CASSPHFYRQAYNEQFF. V gene TRBV4-3 combines with J gene TRBJ2-1, with D possibly TRBD1 on 6 matching bases. CDR1 is LGHNA, CDR2 YSLEER, per germline. This CDR3 region has 17 residues. With 4 bases removed from V and 2 bases from J, the gap between germline ends came to 18 bases.

The sample holds one count of this clone. One end of the junction varies from germline; a read error may be responsible. V usage is TRBV7-7 and J usage is TRBJ2-3, with 9 bases fitting TRBD1. Per the germline V gene, CDR1 is SSHAT and CDR2 is FNYEAQ (reference sequence). The CDR3 sequence is 15 residues long. The CDR3 loop reads CASSRDRAGGDTQYF. As DNA, the CDR3 is TGTGCTAGCAGTAGGGACAGGGCCGGGGGAGATACGCAGTATTTT.

This chain joins TRBV19 and TRBJ1-2; D gene unclear. This CDR3 is built from 13 residues. The ends were cut back, 2 bases at V and 6 bases at J, with 10 bases in the middle. Germline assignment: CDR1 LNHDA and CDR2 SQIVND (reference sequence). Here the CDR3 reads CASSIQTTHGYTF. DNA for the CDR3: TGTGCCAGTAGTATACAAACCACACATGGCTACACCTTC.

This sequence joins TRBV6-5 and TRBJ1-4; TRBD1 agrees at 8 bases. After removal of 5 bases from V and 6 bases from J, the junction contained 5 bases not matched to a gene. The CDR3 totals 14 residues. Looked up from germline, CDR1 is MNHEY and CDR2 is SVGAGI. The CDR3 DNA sequence: TGTGCCAGCAGTCGACAGGGGAAGCATGAAAAACTGTTTTTT. Amino acid sequence: CASSRQGKHEKLFF.

The chain is built from TRBV12-2 and TRBJ1-4. TRBV12-2 is tagged as a pseudogene. This CDR3 has 16 amino acids. The CDR3 is CASRLVRETIDEKLFF. CDR3 nucleotide sequence: TGTGCAAGTCGCTTAGTTCGGGAAACAATAGATGAAAAACTGTTTTTT.

This clone was picked up a small number of times. The rearrangement uses TRBV6-5 and TRBJ1-2; 8 nucleotides align to TRBD1. CDR1 is MNHEY and CDR2 is SVGAGI in the germline V gene. J gave up 4 bases and V 5 bases, and 6 bases lay outside the gene matches. The CDR3 has 14 amino acids. The CDR3: CASSGAGGSYGYTF. CDR3 bases: TGTGCCAGCAGTGGGGCAGGGGGCTCCTATGGCTACACCTTC.

The V call is TRBV7-9, the J call TRBJ2-4; the match to TRBD1 covers 9 bases. The CDR3 spans 15 residues. CDR1 is SEHNR and CDR2 is FQNEAQ in the germline V gene (reference sequence). Unmatched junction bases numbered 10, after V lost 5 bases and J lost 8 bases. The CDR3 reads CASSLPTGGRDIQYF. The CDR3 region has the DNA TGTGCCAGCAGCCTTCCCACAGGGGGCAGGGACATTCAGTACTTC.